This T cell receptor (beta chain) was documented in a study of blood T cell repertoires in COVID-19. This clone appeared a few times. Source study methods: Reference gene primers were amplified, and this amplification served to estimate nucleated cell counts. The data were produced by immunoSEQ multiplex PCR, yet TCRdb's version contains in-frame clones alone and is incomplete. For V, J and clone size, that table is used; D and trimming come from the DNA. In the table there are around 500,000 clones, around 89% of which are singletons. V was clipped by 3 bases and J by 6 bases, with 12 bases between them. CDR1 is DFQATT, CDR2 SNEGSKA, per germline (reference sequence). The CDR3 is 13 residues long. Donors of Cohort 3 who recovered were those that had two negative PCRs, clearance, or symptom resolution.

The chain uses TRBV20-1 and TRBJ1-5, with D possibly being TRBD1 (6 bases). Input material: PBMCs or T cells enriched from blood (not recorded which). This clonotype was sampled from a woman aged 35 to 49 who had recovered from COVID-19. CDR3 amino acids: CSASQGPRQPQHF. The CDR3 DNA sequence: TGCAGTGCTAGTCAGGGGCCCCGTCAGCCCCAGCATTTT.